Following are 8 T cell receptor beta chains from one sample sequenced in a study of metastatic and nonmetastatic thyroid tumors (dated by TCRdb to the early 2020s). No patient had received any treatment before thyroid surgery. Libraries were prepared through PCR. The sequencer listed for this sample is Illumina HiSeq 4000. The public reads were reanalyzed by TCRdb: fastp trimming at Q25, MiXCR alignment, in-frame beta chains only. The table for this sample lists more than 20,000 clones; 13% of them were counted only once. The ten largest clonotypes hold under 5% of the sample. Material for sequencing was blood. The receptors here all came from a female donor with papillary thyroid cancer or a benign thyroid nodule (not recorded which). Some clones in this sample may be carry-over from other donors' samples.

This clone was observed at least ten times. The chain is built from TRBV28 and TRBJ1-1; D is uncertain. The CDR3 extends over 13 amino acids. CDR1 is MDHEN and CDR2 is SYDVKM in the germline V gene. V was clipped by 3 bases and J by 3 bases, with 8 bases between them. CDR3 sequence: CASSLWQYTEAFF. The CDR3 bases are TGTGCCAGCAGTTTGTGGCAGTACACTGAAGCTTTCTTT.

This clone was seen many times. This chain uses TRBV6-1 with TRBJ1-2; TRBD1 might be the D (5 bases). Germline CDR1 reads MNHNS; CDR2 reads SASEGT. The CDR3 runs to 15 residues. V was clipped by 6 bases and J by 6 bases, with 20 bases between them. The CDR3 region has the DNA TGTGCCAGCAGCGGCGGTAGGGGCTATTCTAATGGCTACACCTTC. It codes for CASSGGRGYSNGYTF.

This clone was seen ten or more times. V usage is TRBV28 and J usage is TRBJ2-2, with 10 bases lining up with TRBD1. Trimming took 3 bases from V and 6 from J; bases not matched to a gene: 7. Germline assignment: CDR1 MDHEN and CDR2 SYDVKM. The CDR3 is 16 residues long. The chain's CDR3 is CASSFARDRGPGELFF. The CDR3, as DNA: TGTGCCAGCAGTTTTGCCCGGGACAGGGGACCCGGGGAGCTGTTTTTT.

This clone has ten or more counts. The genes are TRBV19 and TRBJ2-7; TRBD1 agrees at 11 bases. Germline CDR1 reads LNHDA; CDR2 reads SQIVND (reference sequence). V lost 8 bases, J lost 5 bases, and 5 bases stayed unmatched. The length of the CDR3 is 13 residues. The CDR3 DNA reads as TGTGCCAGTTCTGGACAGGGGGCGGACGAGCAGTACTTC. As protein: CASSGQGADEQYF.

This clone appeared many times. The chain combines TRBV11-1 with TRBJ2-3; D uncertain. CDR3 length: 17 amino acids. V was pared by 7 bases and J by 2 bases, with 22 bases between. The germline gives CDR1 SGHAT, CDR2 FQDESV (reference sequence). The CDR3 here is CASTSPPTAFDTDTQYF. The CDR3 DNA reads TGTGCCAGCACCTCTCCCCCAACAGCTTTTGACACAGATACGCAGTATTTT.

The rearrangement joins TRBV5-1 to TRBJ1-1; D gene unclear. V was cut by 0 bases and J by 0 bases, with 3 bases left in between. Germline CDR1 SGHRS, CDR2 YFSETQ. CDR3 size: 13 residues. The CDR3 protein is CASSLALNTEAFF. The CDR3 DNA is TGCGCCAGCAGCTTGGCACTGAACACTGAAGCTTTCTTT. Filled out from reference TRBV5-1 and TRBJ1-1, the complete variable domain reads KAGVTQTPRYLIKTRGQQVTLSCSPISGHRSVSWYQQTPGQGLQFLFEYFSETQRNKGNFPGRFSGRQFSNSRSEMNVSTLELGDSALYLCASSLALNTEAFFGQGTRLTVV.

Points on this clone: It is likely a read error, because the conserved phenylalanine at the end of the CDR3 is missing. The chain is built from TRBV24-1 and TRBJ2-5; 11 nucleotides agree with TRBD2. The last part of the DNA fits TRBJ2-1 better; the J call may be wrong. The CDR3 length is 16 residues. Germline V gene sequence: CDR1 KGHDR, CDR2 SFDVKD. CDR3 sequence (DNA): TGTGCCACCAGTGATTCGACTAGCGGGACTGTGGAGACCCAGTTCGTC. Its protein product is CATSDSTSGTVETQFV.

This clone was recorded many times. This rearrangement joins TRBV7-2 to TRBJ2-5; D remains ambiguous. The CDR3 has 11 amino acids. Germline-derived CDR1 and CDR2 are SGHTA and FQGNSA. V shed 5 bases and J shed 4 bases, with 5 bases lying between them. DNA of the CDR3: TGTGCCAGCAGCCCCGGAGAGACCCAGTACTTC. Amino acids: CASSPGETQYF. The entire variable domain, with the rest obtained from reference TRBV7-2 and TRBJ2-5, is as follows: GAGVSQSPSNKVTEKGKDVELRCDPISGHTALYWYRQSLGQGLEFLIYFQGNSAPDKSGLPSDRFSAERTGGSVSTLTIQRTQQEDSAVYLCASSPGETQYFGPGTRLLVL.